The present TCR beta chain was sequenced within a study of identical twins. Every sampled donor was Caucasian and healthy. From the 5' RACE reads, TCRdb called clonotypes with MiXCR, one entry per CDR3 protein. The repertoire holds 420,000 or so distinct CDR3 sequences, with approximately 17% as singletons. The study, taken as a whole, reports: Whereas memory repertoires showed no such difference, abundant cord blood beta clonotypes carried fewer insertions. Less excess twin sharing appeared in beta out-of-frame sequences. The presence of invariant MAIT and iNKT cells could partly confound analyses of zero-insertion sequences.

This clonotype was counted many times. Antigen: not known. Source material: naive T cells sorted from blood. This TCR came from a man aged 45 to 65 in good health.

CDR3 amino acids: CASKEETQYF. Written as DNA, the CDR3 is TGCGCCAGCAAGGAGGAGACCCAGTACTTC. This chain links TRBV5-1 with TRBJ2-5; D ambiguous. CDR1 and CDR2 (germline): SGHRS, YFSETQ. The CDR3 totals 10 residues. The V end was cut by 6 bases, the J end by 5 bases, with 5 bases between.